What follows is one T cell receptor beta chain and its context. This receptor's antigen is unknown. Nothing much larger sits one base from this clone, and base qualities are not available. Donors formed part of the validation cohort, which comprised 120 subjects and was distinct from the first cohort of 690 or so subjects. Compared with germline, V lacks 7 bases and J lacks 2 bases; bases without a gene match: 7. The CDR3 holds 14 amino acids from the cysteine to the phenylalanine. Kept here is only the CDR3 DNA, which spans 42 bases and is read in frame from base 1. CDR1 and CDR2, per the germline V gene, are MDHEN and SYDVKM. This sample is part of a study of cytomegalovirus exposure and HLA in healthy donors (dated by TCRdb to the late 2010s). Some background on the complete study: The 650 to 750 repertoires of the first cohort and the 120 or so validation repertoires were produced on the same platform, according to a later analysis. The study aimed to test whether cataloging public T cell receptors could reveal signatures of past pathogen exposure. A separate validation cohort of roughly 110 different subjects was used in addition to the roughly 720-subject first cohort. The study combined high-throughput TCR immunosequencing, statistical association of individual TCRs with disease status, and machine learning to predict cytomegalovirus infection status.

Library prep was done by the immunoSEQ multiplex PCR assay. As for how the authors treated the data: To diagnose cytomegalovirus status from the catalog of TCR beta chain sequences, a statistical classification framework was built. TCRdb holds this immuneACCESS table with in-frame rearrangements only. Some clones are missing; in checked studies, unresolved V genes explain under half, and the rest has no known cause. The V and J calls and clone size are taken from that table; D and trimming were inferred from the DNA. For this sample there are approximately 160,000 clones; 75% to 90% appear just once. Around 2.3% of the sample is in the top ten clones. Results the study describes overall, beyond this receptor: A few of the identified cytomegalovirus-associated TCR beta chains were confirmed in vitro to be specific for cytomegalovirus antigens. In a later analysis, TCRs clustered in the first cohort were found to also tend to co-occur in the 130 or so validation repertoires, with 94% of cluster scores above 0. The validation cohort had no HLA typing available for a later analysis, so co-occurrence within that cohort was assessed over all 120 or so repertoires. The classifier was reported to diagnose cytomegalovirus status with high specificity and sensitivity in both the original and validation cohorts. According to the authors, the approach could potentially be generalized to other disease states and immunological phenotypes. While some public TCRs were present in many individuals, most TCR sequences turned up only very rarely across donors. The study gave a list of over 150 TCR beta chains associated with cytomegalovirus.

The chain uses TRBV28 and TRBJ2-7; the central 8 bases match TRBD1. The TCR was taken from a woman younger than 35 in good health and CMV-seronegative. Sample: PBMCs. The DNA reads TGTGCCAGCAAGGGACAGGATTCAACCTACGAGCAGTACTTC. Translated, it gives CASKGQDSTYEQYF.